This T cell receptor (beta chain) was retrieved from a study of identical twins listed by TCRdb under 2016. A note on the overall study: To test whether fetal clonotypes persist, the study used deep sequencing on TCR alpha and beta repertoires from monozygotic twins, unrelated adults of various ages, and cord blood. To rule out contamination, replicate twin experiments were performed at different times with different library preparation protocols. Study-level results and caveats: Because the same donors could not be followed over many years, conclusions were based on cross-sectional statistical analysis. Fewer insertions were carried by abundant cord blood beta clonotypes, a similar but weaker trend appeared in young adult naive repertoires, and no such trend appeared in memory repertoires. Zero-insertion analyses could be partly confounded by invariant T cells such as MAIT and iNKT, although diverse VJ usage argued against such confounding for most clonotypes. The excess sharing between twins in beta out-of-frame sequences was weaker because fewer shared sequences reduced the signal-to-noise ratio. Recombination models systematically underestimated out-of-frame TCR alpha sharing in monozygotic twins but agreed with sharing between unrelated individuals. Compared with coincidental sharing between unrelated individuals, out-of-frame TCR alpha sequences shared between twins showed an excess of sequences with low generation probability.

From a lookup of the germline V gene (reference sequence), CDR1 and CDR2 are DFQATT and SNEGSKA. The CDR3 has 14 amino acids, counting the end cysteine and phenylalanine. The DNA shown is the 42-base CDR3, in frame from base 1. V is trimmed back by 3 bases and J by 5 bases, and the junction contains 8 bases that no gene match accounts for. The protocol used for the library was 5' RACE. TCRdb shows the sequencer as Illumina HiSeq 2000. Template switching introduced a universal primer binding site; the final cDNA contained a unique molecular identifier, enabling accurate counting of TCR cDNA molecules. Specific primers in the conserved constant-segment region were used to synthesize first-strand cDNA for TCR alpha and beta chains. Each cDNA library was double barcoded, with a SMART-Mk sample barcode plus Illumina barcodes, to control for contamination. Two successive PCR steps introduced TruSeq adapter sequences along with Illumina sample barcodes. The Illumina HiSeq platform was used with custom primers to sequence TCR alpha and beta cDNA libraries. As for how the authors treated the data: Unique molecular identifiers were extracted from raw reads with MiGEC, and CDR3 positions were determined with MiXCR. Recombination models were inferred per individual with the repgenHMM and IGoR tools using an EM algorithm. Shared clonotype analysis was performed with the tcR package in R, normalizing sharing by the product of cloneset sizes. To study raw recombination without the effects of thymic and clonal selection, out-of-frame nonproductive sequences were analyzed. TCRdb reworked the public reads: Q25 trimming with fastp, MiXCR clone assembly, productive beta chains retained. Each CDR3 protein appears once, grouped with its most common genes and DNA. It is TCRdb's table, rather than the study itself, that gives the V and J calls and clone size. This sample lists approximately 140,000 distinct CDR3 sequences; around 3.6% were detected once. More than 6.5% of the sample lies in the top ten.

Only healthy Caucasian donors were included. Miltenyi CD45RO+ enrichment and human naive T-cell isolation kits were used to isolate memory (CD45RO+) and naive T cells from PBMC. At least ten counts were recorded for this clonotype. The target of this receptor is not known. No much larger clone exists at a distance of one base, and base qualities are not known. Sequencing input: memory T cells sorted from blood. Taken with the paper, the label for cell subset or site translates to: CD45RO+ enriched T cells. The chain is made from TRBV20-1 and TRBJ2-7, with 9 bases matching TRBD1. This sequence was found in a man aged 18 to 30 in good health. The CDR3: CSARHPDRGDEQYF. DNA sequence: TGCAGTGCTAGGCATCCGGACAGGGGCGACGAGCAGTACTTC.